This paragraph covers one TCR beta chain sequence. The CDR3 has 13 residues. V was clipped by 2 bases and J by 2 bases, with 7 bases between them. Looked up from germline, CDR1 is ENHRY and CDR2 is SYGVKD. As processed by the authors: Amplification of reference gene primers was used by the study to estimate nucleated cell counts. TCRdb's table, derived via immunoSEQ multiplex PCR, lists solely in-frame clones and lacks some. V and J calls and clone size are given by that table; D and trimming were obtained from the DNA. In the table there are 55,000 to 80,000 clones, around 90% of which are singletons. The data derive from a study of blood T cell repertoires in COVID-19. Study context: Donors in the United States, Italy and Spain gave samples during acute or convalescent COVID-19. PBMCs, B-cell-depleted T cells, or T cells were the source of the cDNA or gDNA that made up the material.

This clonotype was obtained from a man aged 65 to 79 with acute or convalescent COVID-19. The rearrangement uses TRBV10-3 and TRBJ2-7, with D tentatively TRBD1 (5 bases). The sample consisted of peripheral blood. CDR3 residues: CAISEVTAYEQYF. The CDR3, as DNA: TGTGCCATCAGTGAGGTGACAGCCTACGAGCAGTACTTC.